This T cell receptor (beta chain) originates from a study of blood T cell repertoires in COVID-19. On the study more broadly: Donors in the United States, Italy and Spain gave samples during acute or convalescent COVID-19. Sources were T cells, B-cell-depleted T cells, or PBMCs; the material itself was cDNA or gDNA.

The authors' processing: Reference gene primers were amplified, and this amplification served to estimate nucleated cell counts. Method: immunoSEQ multiplex PCR; TCRdb's copy keeps in-frame clones and lacks some. That table is the source of V, J and clone size, and D and trimming were worked out from the DNA. This table has about 250,000 clones, roughly 80% appearing once. Germline loops: CDR1 SGDLS, CDR2 YYNGEE. Trimming pared 4 bases from V and 4 bases from J, leaving 15 bases between. The CDR3 loop spans 15 amino acids. This TCR was sampled from a man older than 75 with acute or convalescent COVID-19. Sequencing was done on a sample of peripheral blood. The chain recombines TRBV9 with TRBJ1-5; D is uncertain. The chain's CDR3 is CASSPSPGFNQPQHF. CDR3 in DNA: TGTGCCAGCAGCCCCTCCCCGGGGTTTAATCAGCCCCAGCATTTT.